One and the same sample provided the 4 T cell receptor beta chains below, sequenced in a study of T cell responses to AZD1222 COVID-19 vaccine. Here immunoSEQ multiplex PCR was the method, and the copy in TCRdb shows in-frame clones only, minus some. The sample consists of approximately 200,000 clones, approximately 89% of them appearing once. The sequences come from peripheral blood, collected 28 days after the second AZD1222 dose. These receptor sequences come from an adult who received the AZD1222 COVID-19 vaccine.

The rearrangement uses TRBV11-3 and TRBJ1-3, with D possibly matching TRBD1 (5 bases). Trimming cost V 5 bases and J 0 bases, with 14 bases left between them. Germline lookup yields CDR1 SGHNT and CDR2 YENEEA. This CDR3 contains 16 residues. CDR3: CASSLQGPSSGNTIYF. The CDR3 nucleotides are TGTGCCAGCAGCCTCCAGGGCCCTTCCTCTGGAAACACCATATATTTT.

The chain has TRBV5-1 and TRBJ2-2; D is unclear. Between the trimmed V and J ends, which lost 0 bases and 1 base, there was a span of 7 bases. Germline values: CDR1 SGHRS, CDR2 YFSETQ. The CDR3 sequence is 15 residues long. In DNA form, the CDR3 reads TGCGCCAGCAGCTTGGTGGTGGGGAACACCGGGGAGCTGTTTTTT. Translating it yields CASSLVVGNTGELFF. The variable domain in full, completed from reference TRBV5-1 and TRBJ2-2, reads KAGVTQTPRYLIKTRGQQVTLSCSPISGHRSVSWYQQTPGQGLQFLFEYFSETQRNKGNFPGRFSGRQFSNSRSEMNVSTLELGDSALYLCASSLVVGNTGELFFGEGSRLTVL.

J is TRBJ1-2 and V is TRBV5-1, with D unclear. The germline CDR1 and CDR2 sequences are SGHRS and YFSETQ. This CDR3 comprises 13 residues. The V and J ends lost 0 bases and 6 bases respectively, with 9 bases between them. The CDR3 loop is CASSLVWADGYTF. The CDR3 nucleotides read TGCGCCAGCAGCTTGGTCTGGGCGGATGGCTACACCTTC.

For this clone: The identical CDR3 is also encoded by other nucleotide sequences in the sample. V and J are TRBV13 and TRBJ2-3, with D possibly being TRBD1 (5 bases). This CDR3 contains 18 residues. Trimming left V 5 bases short and J 4 bases short, with 25 bases between. Germline V gene data show CDR1 as PRHDT and CDR2 as FYEKMQ (reference sequence). The CDR3 loop is CASSPLSTAQTAADTQYF. DNA for the CDR3: TGTGCCAGCAGCCCCCTCTCTACCGCCCAGACAGCAGCAGATACGCAGTATTTT.